This T cell receptor beta chain was found in a study of Ad26.COV2.S vaccination and SARS-CoV-2 variants (dated by TCRdb to 2020 to 2022). Concerning the study at large: Donors in the vaccine arm were drawn from COV1001, a phase I-IIa trial of Ad26.COV2.S in healthy adults that was multicentre, randomized, double-blind and placebo-controlled. Trial participants were randomized into five groups of five: low-dose or high-dose Ad26.COV2.S given once or twice, or placebo on both occasions. The specificity and breadth of SARS-CoV-2-reactive T cell receptors after Ad26.COV2.S vaccination were assessed by TCRbeta repertoire sequencing. A total of approximately 30 samples were included in the TCR-sequenced set, comprising roughly 20 Ad26.COV2.S vaccine recipients, 5 placebo recipients and 8 SARS-CoV-2 convalescent individuals. Investigators remained blinded to trial group allocation during experiments and outcome assessment. Ad26.COV2.S was given intramuscularly at 5x10^10 or 1x10^11 viral particles, as a single shot or as two shots 56 days apart.

To note about this clone: Its antigen is still unknown. It has no much larger one-base neighbor in the sample; base qualities were not kept.

The immunoSEQ Assay was used to sequence TCRbeta CDR3 regions. After extraction, genomic DNA underwent amplification by bias-controlled multiplex PCR, followed by high-throughput sequencing. Processing in the source paper ran as follows. To quantify the absolute abundance of every unique TCRbeta CDR3 region, sequences were collapsed and filtered. T cell fraction was estimated by normalizing TCRbeta template counts to usable DNA, which was measured by amplifying reference genes present in all nucleated cells. Repertoire TCRs were annotated as SARS-CoV-2-specific when V gene, CDR3 amino acid sequence and J gene were exactly matched to a known reactive TCR set. The reference SARS-CoV-2 TCR set was obtained from MIRA and was filtered for enrichment in COVID-19-positive ImmuneCODE repertoires, whereby public or cross-reactive TCRs were removed. Using the MIRA antigens, annotated TCRs were further analysed by specific ORF or by position within an ORF. Depth was the summed frequency of annotated unique rearrangements, while breadth was defined as annotated unique rearrangements over total unique productive rearrangements. Two-sided Wilcoxon rank-sum tests were applied when comparing TCR breadth between groups. TCRdb limited this immuneACCESS table to in-frame rearrangements with V and J called. A share of clones is missing; checked studies link under half to unresolved V genes, and the rest is unexplained. V, J and clone size are those of that table, while D and trimming were read from the DNA. The sample yields roughly 350,000 clones; less than 90% were counted once. The ten largest clonotypes hold about 11% of the sample.

Taken from the germline V gene, the CDR1 and CDR2 loops are MDHEN and SYDVKM. From cysteine to phenylalanine, the CDR3 is 15 amino acids long. Only CDR3 DNA remains: 45 bases, in frame from the first base. The V and J ends are trimmed by 3 bases and 3 bases, leaving 15 bases between them. What this sample's treatment or condition label stands for: around 19 received Ad26.COV2.S at low or high dose, single or two shots; about 5 received placebo; per-sample allocation not given. For vaccine and placebo recipients, repertoires were sequenced using samples collected on day 63 after the first injection. In Cohort 1b, 25 or so adults aged 18-55 years were enrolled at a single site in Boston, USA, between 29 July and 7 August 2020. Ad26.COV2.S was a replication-incompetent adenovirus type 26 vector expressing a prefusion-stabilized SARS-CoV-2 spike protein from the original Wuhan strain. The investigation overall reported the following: Ad26.COV2.S recipients had higher spike-specific TCR breadth than placebo recipients (P = 0.0014). According to the authors, total T cell responses may have been underestimated by the TCR breadth and depth analyses. The study was not powered for comparison of responses between vaccine doses or regimens. Non-spike TCR breadth was comparable between vaccine and placebo recipients, consistent with the vaccine containing only spike. After vaccination, spike-specific CD8+ and CD4+ T cell responses were reported to show substantial breadth.

The chain employs TRBV28 and TRBJ2-7, and the D gene may be TRBD2, 6 bases matching. Sequences were derived from peripheral blood, sampled in a trial of Ad26.COV2.S vaccine versus placebo. The origin of this receptor is a person aged 18-65 years who received the Ad26.COV2.S COVID-19 vaccine or a placebo. This receptor carries the CDR3 CASSFLRDSFYEQYF. The nucleotide sequence is TGTGCCAGCAGTTTTCTCAGGGACTCTTTCTACGAGCAGTACTTC.